This T cell receptor beta chain was captured in a study of shared clonotypes between healthy human individuals. In germline, CDR1 is GTSNPN, CDR2 SVGIG (reference sequence). Trimming removed 1 base from V and 7 bases from J, with 10 bases in between. The CDR3 totals 13 residues. Study conclusions and caveats: Depth was large, yet rarefaction showed that sorted-subset sequencing was incomplete. Estimated richness was generally greater in naive than memory subsets.

For every subset, genomic DNA was evenly distributed across several immunoSEQ plates. Libraries were prepared by immunoSEQ multiplex PCR; TCRdb keeps only in-frame clonotypes and omits some of them. The profile covers just over 2,000,000 clones, with roughly 95% appearing a single time and 0.9% to 1.4% taken by the ten largest. As to this clone: The antigen remains undetermined. A much larger clone sits a single nucleotide away, making a read error possible.

CD45RO-negative CD8 cells positively selected for CCR7 made up the naive population, which excluded terminally differentiated effector memory CD45RA+ cells. This clonotype originated in a man younger than 35 in good health. The sample comprised naive CD8+ T cells sorted from blood. This chain joins TRBV30 and TRBJ2-2; the D gene is possibly TRBD1 (7 bases). CDR3 sequence reads: CAWSGQGGGELFF. CDR3 bases: TGTGCCTGGAGTGGGCAGGGGGGCGGGGAGCTGTTTTTT.